The 23 T cell receptor beta chains in this list originate from one sample, sequenced in a study of T cell clonotyping in hematopoietic cell transplantation (dated by TCRdb to about 2021). The library was produced with the immunoSEQ multiplex PCR assay. The table comes from immuneACCESS by way of TCRdb, which keeps in-frame sequences with V and J called. Part of the clones is missing from these tables; in studies checked, under half for an unresolved V gene and the rest for unknown reasons. The sample includes about 13,000 clones, with 80% to 95% observed a single time. The leading ten clones occupy around 1.3% of the sample. Material: peripheral blood mononuclear cells. The receptor set was obtained from a man aged 25 to 40 in good health. Some clones in this sample may be carry-over from other donors' samples.

This chain uses TRBV19 with TRBJ1-6; 7 nucleotides align to TRBD1. Trimming at V came to 3 bases and at J to 5 bases, leaving 4 bases not matched to a gene. This CDR3 is 15 amino acids long. Germline values: CDR1 LNHDA, CDR2 SQIVND (reference sequence). The CDR3 here is CASSIRDSDNSPLHF. The CDR3 region has the DNA TGTGCCAGTAGTATCCGGGACAGTGATAATTCACCCCTCCACTTT.

The chain carries TRBV6-5 and TRBJ2-4; TRBD2 matches at 7 bases. The CDR3 has 14 residues. The germline V gene encodes CDR1 MNHEY and CDR2 SVGAGI. Unmatched junction bases numbered 8, after V lost 4 bases and J lost 8 bases. CDR3 protein: CASSSPAGRDIQYF. The DNA for the CDR3 is TGTGCCAGCAGTTCCCCAGCGGGGAGGGACATTCAGTACTTC.

This clone occurred once. The chain uses TRBV10-3 and TRBJ1-2; D ambiguous. CDR1 is ENHRY, CDR2 SYGVKD, per germline. The length of the CDR3 is 13 residues. The V end lost 3 bases, the J end lost 2 bases, and 7 bases lay between the germline ends. CDR3 in amino acids: CAISERENYGYTF. The CDR3 coding sequence is TGTGCCATCAGTGAACGAGAGAACTATGGCTACACCTTC.

The chain is built from TRBV20-1 and TRBJ2-7; D remains ambiguous. This CDR3 contains 10 residues. Trimming pared 3 bases from V and 6 bases from J, leaving 6 bases between. Germline V CDR1 and CDR2: DFQATT, SNEGSKA (reference sequence). DNA of the CDR3: TGCAGTGCTAGGGGTAGCGAGCAGTACTTC. This gives the protein CSARGSEQYF.

V gene TRBV29-1 combines with J gene TRBJ1-1; TRBD1 agrees at 10 bases. CDR3 length: 14 residues. Per the germline V gene, CDR1 is SQVTM and CDR2 is ANQGSEA. V gave up 5 bases and J gave up 2 bases; unmatched junction bases: 5. CDR3 nucleotide sequence: TGCAGCGTTTATGGGACAGGGGAAAACACTGAAGCTTTCTTT. Translation gives CSVYGTGENTEAFF.

This rearrangement joins TRBV6-4 to TRBJ1-1; D remains ambiguous. The CDR3 spans 13 residues. In germline, CDR1 is MRHNA, CDR2 SNTAGT. The germline V and J ends were trimmed by 2 bases and 1 base, with 5 bases remaining between them. The CDR3: CASSDTENTEAFF. The CDR3 nucleotides are TGTGCCAGCAGTGACACAGAGAACACTGAAGCTTTCTTT.

The gene calls are TRBV7-2 and TRBJ2-5, with D uncertain. V lost 5 bases and J 1 base, leaving 8 bases between the germline ends. Germline loops: CDR1 SGHTA, CDR2 FQGNSA. The CDR3 covers 13 residues. The CDR3 protein is CASSTRTQETQYF. The CDR3 DNA reads as TGTGCCAGCAGCACCAGGACCCAAGAGACCCAGTACTTC.

The V and J genes are TRBV5-1 and TRBJ2-5; maybe TRBD1 (6 bases). CDR3 length: 14 residues. V lost 3 bases, J lost 5 bases, and 14 bases lay in between. Germline CDR1 is SGHRS and CDR2 is YFSETQ. The CDR3 protein is CASSSGWQGETQYF. The CDR3 coding sequence is TGCGCCAGCAGCTCTGGGTGGCAGGGGGAGACCCAGTACTTC. Using reference TRBV5-1 and TRBJ2-5 for the parts outside the CDR3, the full variable domain is KAGVTQTPRYLIKTRGQQVTLSCSPISGHRSVSWYQQTPGQGLQFLFEYFSETQRNKGNFPGRFSGRQFSNSRSEMNVSTLELGDSALYLCASSSGWQGETQYFGPGTRLLVL.

CDR3 loop: CASSAGQSLSTDTQYF. In nucleotides, the CDR3 is TGTGCCAGCAGCGCAGGACAGTCCCTTAGCACAGATACGCAGTATTTT. V and J are TRBV2 and TRBJ2-3; D is perhaps TRBD1 (6 bases). CDR3 length: 16 amino acids. Trimming took off 6 bases at V and 0 bases at J, with 16 bases between the two ends. The germline CDR1 and CDR2 sequences are SNHLY and FYNNEI. The whole variable domain, remainder taken from reference TRBV2 and TRBJ2-3, is EPEVTQTPSHQVTQMGQEVILRCVPISNHLYFYWYRQILGQKVEFLVSFYNNEISEKSEIFDDQFSVERPDGSNFTLKIRSTKLEDSAMYFCASSAGQSLSTDTQYFGPGTRLTVL.

The chain couples TRBV6-1 to TRBJ2-5, with 9 bases aligning to TRBD1. The CDR3 totals 14 residues. V gave up 7 bases and J gave up 1 base; unmatched junction bases: 4. Germline CDR1 and CDR2: MNHNS and SASEGT. The CDR3 DNA reads as TGTGCCAGCACCTTGACAGGGGGCCAAGAGACCCAGTACTTC. Translation gives CASTLTGGQETQYF.

The chain couples TRBV27 to TRBJ2-1; 14 bases fit TRBD2. There are 17 residues in the CDR3. Germline V lookup: CDR1 MNHEY, CDR2 SMNVEV (reference sequence). V shed 4 bases and J 10 bases; nucleotides not matched to a gene: 12. CDR3 loop: CASSSLPGLAGAREQFF. The CDR3 DNA sequence: TGTGCCAGCAGTTCGCTCCCGGGACTAGCGGGAGCACGGGAGCAGTTCTTC.

V usage is TRBV15 and J usage is TRBJ1-2; D unresolved. The V gene's germline CDR1 is LNHNV and CDR2 YYDKDF (reference sequence). CDR3 length equals 13 residues. The V and J ends lost 0 bases and 2 bases respectively, with 4 bases between them. DNA for the CDR3: TGTGCCACCAGCAGAGATAACAACTATGGCTACACCTTC. Its protein product is CATSRDNNYGYTF.

The chain couples TRBV2 to TRBJ2-1, with D perhaps TRBD2 (5 bases). CDR1 and CDR2 (germline): SNHLY, FYNNEI. Trimming left V 4 bases short and J 4 bases short, with 14 bases between. The CDR3 has 15 amino acids. The CDR3 loop reads CASSGGSSAYNEQFF. The CDR3 DNA sequence: TGTGCCAGCAGTGGGGGTAGTAGCGCGTACAATGAGCAGTTCTTC.

The chain combines TRBV27 with TRBJ2-7, with no clear D. The CDR3 length is 13 residues. Trimming took 6 bases from V and 0 from J, leaving 9 bases between them. Germline V CDR1 and CDR2: MNHEY, SMNVEV (reference sequence). The CDR3 sequence: CASRLHPSYEQYF. The CDR3 DNA sequence: TGTGCCAGCAGACTCCACCCCTCCTACGAGCAGTACTTC.

The chain employs TRBV30 and TRBJ2-3; D remains ambiguous. This CDR3 has 14 residues. Germline values: CDR1 GTSNPN, CDR2 SVGIG (reference sequence). The V gene lost 8 bases and the J gene lost 0 bases, with 15 bases spanning the gap. The CDR3 sequence is CALARHASTDTQYF. Written as DNA, the CDR3 is TGTGCCCTGGCCAGGCATGCTAGCACAGATACGCAGTATTTT.

The chain links TRBV6-5 to TRBJ2-1; D gene uncertain. The ends were cut back, 2 bases at V and 3 bases at J, with 5 bases in the middle. The CDR3 extends over 13 amino acids. The germline V gene has CDR1 MNHEY and CDR2 SVGAGI. The CDR3 is CASSYDIYNEQFF. DNA of the CDR3: TGTGCCAGCAGTTACGATATCTACAATGAGCAGTTCTTC.

The V and J genes are TRBV25-1 and TRBJ2-1, with TRBD2 matching over 9 bases. CDR1 is MGHDK and CDR2 is SYGVNS in the germline V gene. The CDR3 contains 17 residues. Germline trimming cut 0 bases from V and 6 bases from J; bases unmatched to any gene: 9. The CDR3 sequence is CASSEYPDLAGVNEQFF. The CDR3 DNA reads as TGTGCCAGCAGTGAATACCCCGACTTAGCGGGAGTCAATGAGCAGTTCTTC.

The CDR3 DNA reads TGTGCCAGCAGCCAAGAGGGATCTTCTCCCGGGGAGCTGTTTTTT. Protein: CASSQEGSSPGELFF. The J gene is TRBJ2-2, the V gene TRBV4-2; no clear D. Trimming pared 0 bases from V and 6 bases from J, leaving 11 bases between. CDR1 is LGHNA and CDR2 is YNFKEQ in the germline V gene. There are 15 residues in the CDR3.

The chain links TRBV12-2 to TRBJ2-1; the table's TRBD2 call for D was not verified on the DNA. TRBV12-2 is shown as a pseudogene. This CDR3 is built from 18 residues. CDR3 sequence: CASRFYPLGGFMYNEQFF. CDR3 nucleotides: TGTGCAAGTCGCTTTTATCCGCTCGGGGGGTTCATGTACAATGAGCAGTTCTTC.

The chain uses TRBV30 and TRBJ1-5, with D uncertain. With 2 bases removed from V and 3 bases from J, the gap between germline ends came to 8 bases. This CDR3 spans 13 amino acids. Germline V gene lookup returns CDR1 GTSNPN and CDR2 SVGIG (reference sequence). CDR3 loop: CAWSTQDNQPQHF. In DNA, the CDR3 is TGTGCCTGGAGTACTCAGGACAATCAGCCCCAGCATTTT.

The chain joins TRBV5-1 to TRBJ2-5; TRBD2 agrees at 12 bases. The V and J ends lost 4 bases and 3 bases, in that order; junction bases with no gene match: 4. The CDR3 consists of 15 residues. Looked up from germline, CDR1 is SGHRS and CDR2 is YFSETQ. This chain's CDR3 is CASSLTSGSEETQYF. DNA of the CDR3: TGCGCCAGCAGCCTGACTAGCGGGAGTGAAGAGACCCAGTACTTC.

This chain links TRBV27 with TRBJ2-7; 9 bases are a match to TRBD2. The germline gives CDR1 MNHEY, CDR2 SMNVEV (reference sequence). V lost 7 bases to trimming and J lost 2 bases; unmatched junction nucleotides: 9. The length of the CDR3 is 15 residues. The CDR3 nucleotides read TGTGCCAGCACCCTTTCTAGCGGGGCTACCTACGAGCAGTACTTC. Translation: CASTLSSGATYEQYF.

V is TRBV28 and J is TRBJ2-7; D is possibly TRBD1 (5 bases). Germline values: CDR1 MDHEN, CDR2 SYDVKM. The CDR3 is 12 residues long. V was cut by 8 bases and J by 0 bases, with 8 bases left in between. This CDR3 is CASDDSSYEQYF. CDR3 nucleotide sequence: TGTGCCAGCGATGACAGCTCCTACGAGCAGTACTTC.